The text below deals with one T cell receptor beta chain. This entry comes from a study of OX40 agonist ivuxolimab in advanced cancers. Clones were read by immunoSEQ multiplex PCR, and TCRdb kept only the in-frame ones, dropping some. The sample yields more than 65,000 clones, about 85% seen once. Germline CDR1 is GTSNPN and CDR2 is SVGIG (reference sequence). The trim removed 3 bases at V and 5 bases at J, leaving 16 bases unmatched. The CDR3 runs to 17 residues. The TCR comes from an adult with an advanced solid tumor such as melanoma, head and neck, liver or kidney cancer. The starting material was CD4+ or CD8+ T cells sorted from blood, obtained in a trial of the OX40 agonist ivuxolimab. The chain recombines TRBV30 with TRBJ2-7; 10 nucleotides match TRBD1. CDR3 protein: CAWSRRQGANPSHEQYF. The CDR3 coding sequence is TGTGCCTGGAGCCGAAGACAGGGGGCCAACCCTTCTCACGAGCAGTACTTC. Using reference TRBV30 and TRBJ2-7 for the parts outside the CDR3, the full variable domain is SQTIHQWPATLVQPVGSPLSLECTVEGTSNPNLYWYRQAAGRGLQLLFYSVGIGQISSEVPQNLSASRPQDRQFILSSKKLLLSDSGFYLCAWSRRQGANPSHEQYFGPGTRLTVT.